The entry below gives a single T cell receptor beta chain sequence along with its context. What it recognizes is unknown. V lost 4 bases, J lost 6 bases, and 9 bases lay in between. Germline V lookup: CDR1 MDHEN, CDR2 SYDVKM. This CDR3 comprises 12 residues. The data belong to a study of cytomegalovirus exposure and HLA in healthy donors. Study-wide context: About 83 million unique TCRs from HLA-typed donors made up an early data release. Study-wide points: DRB1 showed the most TCR associations and HLA-C the fewest in a later analysis, as rates varied by HLA locus.

The study ran its PCR with 60 Vbeta and 13 Jbeta primers. Sequenced by immunoSEQ multiplex PCR; TCRdb stores in-frame clones only, minus some. This table has approximately 170,000 clones, 75% to 90% appearing once. This chain uses TRBV28 with TRBJ1-2; D might be TRBD1 (5 bases). Sequencing was performed on PBMCs. The TCR sequence derives from a human donor in good health. The CDR3 spells CASSSGSHGYTF. The CDR3 DNA reads TGTGCCAGCAGTTCAGGGTCCCATGGCTACACCTTC.